Listed below are T cell receptor beta chains from one sample, sequenced in a study of molecular identifiers for immune sequencing clone quantification. TCRdb reanalysed the PCR reads using MiXCR and keeps one entry per CDR3 protein. In the table there are around 460,000 distinct CDR3 sequences, around 21% of which are singletons. Sample: naive CD8+ T cells from blood, with Jurkat cell RNA spiked in. The receptors were sampled from a human donor in good health. Some libraries in this study had Jurkat cell RNA spiked in. The CDR3 runs from the conserved cysteine through the conserved F or W. D genes are given only for firm matches. Clone size is stated in some rows and not others, as once, few, many or a class when expanded.

TRBD1 TRBJ2-6 TRBV4-2 - TGTGCCAGCAGCCACGCAAATGGAGGACAGGGGGCGTGGGGGGCCAACGTCCTGACTTTC CASSHANGGQGAWGANVLTF
- TRBJ2-2 TRBV7-9 few TGTGCCAGCAGCCATACTCTGAGCACCGGGGAGCTGTTTTTT CASSHTLSTGELFF
- TRBJ1-1 TRBV11-2 many TGTGCCAGCAGCGTACTACAGGGAAGTGAAGCTTTCTTT CASSVLQGSEAFF
- TRBJ1-5 TRBV7-6 - TGTGCCAGCAGCAAGGACGCCTATCAGCCCCAGCATTTT CASSKDAYQPQHF
- TRBJ2-2 TRBV10-3 - TGTGCCATCCGGGCCAACACCGGGGAGCTGTTTTTT CAIRANTGELFF
- TRBJ2-3 TRBV11-2 - TGTGCCAGCAGCTTAGTATTAGATACGCAGTGTTTT CASSLVLDTQCF
TRBD2 TRBJ2-3 TRBV2 many TGTGCCAGCAATAGCGGGACTCCCACAGATACGCAGTATTTT CASNSGTPTDTQYF
- TRBJ2-1 TRBV11-3 - TGTGCCAGCAGCTTAGATGGGGGGGGGGCGAACAATGAGCAGTTCTTC CASSLDGGGANNEQFF
- TRBJ2-7 TRBV7-2 many TGTGCCAGCAGCTTACTCTCTGGGACCTACGAGCAGTACTTC CASSLLSGTYEQYF
TRBD2 TRBJ2-2 TRBV30 - TGTGCCTGGAGTGTGAGTGGGAGGGCCTTCGGGGAGCTGTTTTTT CAWSVSGRAFGELFF
- TRBJ2-3 TRBV12-3/TRBV12-4 few TGTGCCAGCAGTTTCTCAGGGTATGGAGATACGCAGTATTTT CASSFSGYGDTQYF
- TRBJ2-1 TRBV4-3 many TGCGCCAGCAGCCAAGATTGGGCCGATGAGCAGTTCTTC CASSQDWADEQFF
TRBD1 TRBJ2-1 TRBV7-9 - TGTGCCAGCAGCCCACAGGGGATGAGGTCCTACAATGAGCAGTTCTTC CASSPQGMRSYNEQFF
- TRBJ2-1 TRBV11-2 few TGTGCCAGCAGCCGCCAGTGGAGCTCCTACAATGAGCAGTTCTTC CASSRQWSSYNEQFF
TRBD2 TRBJ2-3 TRBV27 - TGTGCCAGCAGATTAGCGGGGCCCTTACCCCCTAGCACAGATACGCAGTATTTT CASRLAGPLPPSTDTQYF
- TRBJ1-4 TRBV7-2 many TGTGCCAGCAGCTTAGGAGAGGGTTACACGTCAACTAATGAAAAACTGTTTTTT CASSLGEGYTSTNEKLFF
TRBD1 TRBJ2-5 TRBV5-1 many TGCGCCAGCAGCTCGCCTGCGGACAGGGGCCGAAAGACCCAGTACTTC CASSSPADRGRKTQYF
- TRBJ1-5 TRBV6-6 - TGTGCCAGCAGCCACTCCGGGGATCCCCAGTTGAATGTGTATCAGCCCCAGCATTTT CASSHSGDPQLNVYQPQHF
- TRBJ1-3 TRBV29-1 few TGCAGCGTTGCGATAGCAGGAGATTTTGGAAACACCATATATTTT CSVAIAGDFGNTIYF
- TRBJ2-1 TRBV6-5 many TGTGCCAGCCGTTCTCTGGCTTCTGAGCAGTTCTTC CASRSLASEQFF
- TRBJ1-1 TRBV5-1 - TGCGCCAGCAGCCACGGGGACTGGGAACTGAACACTGAAGCTTTCTTT CASSHGDWELNTEAFF
TRBD2 TRBJ2-7 TRBV11-3 few TGTGCCAGCAGCTTAGGCCGGGGGGGCTCCTACGACGAGCAGTACTTC CASSLGRGGSYDEQYF
- TRBJ2-1 TRBV28 few TGTGCCACCTCTCCAGGCCCCTACAATGAGCAGTTCTTC CATSPGPYNEQFF
- TRBJ1-3 TRBV20-1 - TGCAGTACTAATTCCCCCGGGACGGCTGGAAACACCATATATTTT CSTNSPGTAGNTIYF
- TRBJ1-4 TRBV4-3 many TGCGCCAGCAGCCCAAGAGGACTTAATGAAAAACTGTTTTTT CASSPRGLNEKLFF
- TRBJ1-3 TRBV12-3/TRBV12-4 - TGTGCCAGCAGTTTCTCTCACACCATATATTTT CASSFSHTIYF
- TRBJ2-3 TRBV9 - TGTGCCAGCAGCGCCGCCTCCGGACCCACAGATACGCAGTATTTT CASSAASGPTDTQYF
TRBD2 TRBJ2-2 TRBV6-1 many TGTGCCAGCAGTGCGGGGGTAGCGGGAATGCCCACCGGGGAGCTGTTTTTT CASSAGVAGMPTGELFF
- TRBJ2-7 TRBV5-4 - TGTGCCAGCTCCGCTGATATCGGGGGCTACGAGCAGTACTTC CASSADIGGYEQYF
- TRBJ2-5 TRBV9 once TGTACCAGCAGCGCCGGGGAGACCCAGTACTTC CTSSAGETQYF
- TRBJ1-5 TRBV19 - TGTGCCAGTAGTCCGGACTCCTGGACAGAAGATCAGCCCCAGCATTTT CASSPDSWTEDQPQHF
- TRBJ2-1 TRBV20-1 few TGCAGTGCCCCACGCGCCTACAATGAGCAGTTCTTC CSAPRAYNEQFF
- TRBJ2-5 TRBV4-1 many TGCGCCAGCAGCCAGCTAACGGCGGGGGCCCTCCAAGAGACCCAGTACTTC CASSQLTAGALQETQYF
- TRBJ2-2 TRBV9 many TGTGCCAGCAGCGTCACCAGAAACACCGGGGAGCTGTTTTTT CASSVTRNTGELFF